Following are 11 T cell receptor beta chains from one sample sequenced in a study of blood T cell repertoires in COVID-19. Repertoires were generated with immunoSEQ multiplex PCR, while TCRdb's copy carries only in-frame clones and drops some. Of 490,000 or so clones listed, roughly 90% were seen once; the top ten hold 1.5% to 2%. The specimen was PBMCs or T cells enriched from blood (not recorded which). Receptor source: a woman in her thirties or forties who had recovered from COVID-19.

This clone was counted a few times. The chain joins TRBV5-1 to TRBJ1-1, with a tentative D call TRBD1 (6 bases). CDR1 and CDR2 (germline): SGHRS, YFSETQ. The V end lost 0 bases, the J end lost 5 bases, and 17 bases lay between the germline ends. This CDR3 is built from 16 residues. CDR3 in DNA: TGCGCCAGCAGCTTGGCGCGGGGGGGCGCCTTTACTGAAGCTTTCTTT. As protein: CASSLARGGAFTEAFF.

This clone was seen just once. The genes are TRBV5-1 and TRBJ2-7, with 8 bases aligning to TRBD2. Germline CDR1 reads SGHRS; CDR2 reads YFSETQ. The CDR3 sequence is 14 residues long. Germline trimming cut 5 bases from V and 1 base from J; bases unmatched to any gene: 5. The CDR3 DNA is TGCGCCAGCAGGGATACTAGCGGTTCCTACGAGCAGTACTTC. Amino acid sequence: CASRDTSGSYEQYF.

In its sample, this clone was seen once. The chain uses TRBV10-3 and TRBJ2-7; perhaps TRBD2 as D (5 bases). The CDR3 is 14 residues long. The germline CDR1 and CDR2 sequences are ENHRY and SYGVKD. Trimming stripped 5 bases from V and 4 bases from J, with 15 bases between. The CDR3: CAISFGEGLYEQYF. CDR3 DNA sequence: TGTGCCATCAGTTTTGGCGAGGGATTATACGAGCAGTACTTC.

The chain combines TRBV2 with TRBJ1-5, with 7 bases lining up with TRBD1. The CDR3 consists of 15 residues. The V gene's germline CDR1 is SNHLY and CDR2 FYNNEI. J gave up 0 bases and V 5 bases, and 4 bases lay outside the gene matches. The DNA for the CDR3 is TGTGCCAGCAGTCCCGGACAGGTTAGCAATCAGCCCCAGCATTTT. Encoded protein: CASSPGQVSNQPQHF. Supplemented by reference TRBV2 and TRBJ1-5, the full variable domain reads EPEVTQTPSHQVTQMGQEVILRCVPISNHLYFYWYRQILGQKVEFLVSFYNNEISEKSEIFDDQFSVERPDGSNFTLKIRSTKLEDSAMYFCASSPGQVSNQPQHFGDGTRLSIL.

This rearrangement joins TRBV5-4 to TRBJ2-5, with TRBD2 as a possible D gene (5 bases). Trimming shortened V by 4 bases and J by 4 bases, and 17 bases separated the two germline ends. Germline values: CDR1 SGHNT, CDR2 YYREEE (reference sequence). The CDR3 is 15 residues long. The CDR3 sequence: CASSPLKGGGETQYF. CDR3 sequence (DNA): TGTGCCAGCAGCCCGTTGAAGGGCGGAGGAGAGACCCAGTACTTC.

The V and J genes are TRBV10-3 and TRBJ2-2, with 8 bases fitting TRBD2. With 3 bases clipped from V and 0 bases from J, the junction kept 9 bases outside the gene matches. This CDR3 comprises 18 residues. The germline CDR1 and CDR2 sequences are ENHRY and SYGVKD. The CDR3 sequence: CAISDVLAGFANTGELFF. In nucleotides, the CDR3 is TGTGCCATCAGTGACGTCCTAGCGGGTTTCGCGAACACCGGGGAGCTGTTTTTT.

This sequence joins TRBV11-3 and TRBJ1-3, with 8 bases lining up with TRBD1. J was trimmed by 0 bases and V by 4 bases; bases with no gene match: 5. The CDR3 is 16 residues long. Germline CDR1 reads SGHNT; CDR2 reads YENEEA. The CDR3 DNA reads TGTGCCAGCAGCTACGGGACAGGCGGCTCTGGAAACACCATATATTTT. Amino acids: CASSYGTGGSGNTIYF.

The gene calls are TRBV12-3 or TRBV12-4 and TRBJ2-7; D gene uncertain. This CDR3 is built from 12 residues. V shed 6 bases and J shed 6 bases, with 12 bases lying between them. The CDR3 is CASSPSSSEQYF. DNA for the CDR3: TGTGCCAGCAGCCCATCGTCGAGCGAGCAGTACTTC.

This chain connects TRBV6-5 to TRBJ2-1; possibly TRBD1 for D (5 bases). Trimming cost V 2 bases and J 9 bases, with 11 bases left between them. Germline V CDR1 and CDR2: MNHEY, SVGAGI. The CDR3 sequence is 13 residues long. This CDR3 is CASSYIIRGEQFF. The CDR3 nucleotides are TGTGCCAGCAGTTACATCATTAGGGGTGAGCAGTTCTTC.

V usage is TRBV2 and J usage is TRBJ1-6; D is undetermined. V dropped 3 bases and J dropped 8 bases, with 11 bases sitting between them. Germline CDR1 and CDR2: SNHLY and FYNNEI. The CDR3 has 14 amino acids. CDR3 residues: CASSDGYQYSPLHF. For the CDR3, the DNA is TGTGCCAGCAGTGACGGGTATCAATATTCACCCCTCCACTTT.

V gene TRBV6-2 or TRBV6-3 combines with J gene TRBJ1-6; D remains unclear. Germline values: CDR1 MNHEY, CDR2 SVGEGT. V lost 5 bases to trimming and J lost 9 bases, with 17 bases between them. CDR3 length: 15 amino acids. This chain's CDR3 is CASSPRRFGVSPLHF. The DNA for the CDR3 is TGTGCCAGCAGTCCACGGAGGTTCGGTGTTTCACCCCTCCACTTT.